This is a list of T cell receptor beta chains from one sample in a study of T cell changes during pregnancy in multiple sclerosis. Method: immunoSEQ multiplex PCR; TCRdb's copy keeps in-frame clones and lacks some. The sample includes over 55,000 clones, 90% to 95% of them seen just once. Sequenced here: CD8+ T cells from peripheral blood mononuclear cells, sampled in the third trimester of pregnancy. The receptor set was obtained from a female donor with multiple sclerosis, enrolled in a pregnancy study. The CDR3 runs from the conserved cysteine through the conserved F or W. A D gene is named only where the DNA matches it firmly. Clone size, where shown, is once, few, many, or a class for clones that have expanded.

v_call	clone_size	d_call	j_call	cdr3_aa	cdr3_nt
TRBV4-1	NA	NA	TRBJ2-1	CASSQERGAGPYNEQFF	TGCGCCAGCAGCCAAGAGCGAGGGGCGGGACCCTACAATGAGCAGTTCTTC
TRBV27	NA	TRBD1	TRBJ1-5	CASSPRDSNQPQHF	TGTGCCAGCAGTCCCCGGGACAGTAATCAGCCCCAGCATTTT
TRBV6-5	NA	NA	TRBJ1-1	CASGLKGNTEAFF	TGTGCCAGCGGGCTAAAAGGGAACACTGAAGCTTTCTTT
TRBV13	NA	TRBD1	TRBJ2-3	CASSTRTGHTDTQYF	TGTGCCAGCAGCACTCGGACAGGACACACAGATACGCAGTATTTT
TRBV6-5	NA	TRBD2	TRBJ2-7	CATGWGGSYEQYF	TGTGCCACCGGGTGGGGGGGGTCCTACGAGCAGTACTTC
TRBV29-1	NA	TRBD1	TRBJ1-2	CSAKGAEGYGYTF	TGCAGCGCGAAGGGGGCTGAGGGCTATGGCTACACCTTC
TRBV6-4	NA	NA	TRBJ2-1	CASSPGDYNEQFF	TGTGCCAGCAGTCCCGGGGACTACAATGAGCAGTTCTTC
TRBV10-3	NA	TRBD1	TRBJ2-1	CAISESPGQGFHEQFF	TGTGCCATCAGTGAGTCGCCGGGACAGGGGTTCCATGAGCAGTTCTTC
TRBV28	NA	TRBD1	TRBJ2-7	CASSSDRYEQYF	TGTGCCAGCAGTTCGGACAGGTACGAGCAGTACTTC
TRBV5-8	NA	NA	TRBJ2-7	CASSLRATGKYEQYF	TGTGCCAGCAGCTTACGAGCGACTGGAAAGTACGAGCAGTACTTC
TRBV4-1	NA	TRBD2	TRBJ2-3	CASSQTLAGEGTDTQYF	TGCGCCAGCAGCCAGACTTTAGCGGGAGAAGGCACAGATACGCAGTATTTT
TRBV27	NA	NA	TRBJ1-4	CASSRLGAGEKLFF	TGTGCCAGCAGTCGGCTAGGGGCGGGGGAAAAACTGTTTTTT
TRBV4-2	NA	TRBD2	TRBJ2-1	CASSQELAGDYNEQFF	TGTGCCAGCAGCCAAGAACTAGCGGGAGACTACAATGAGCAGTTCTTC
TRBV5-1	NA	TRBD1	TRBJ1-1	CASGDRDSGNTEAFF	TGCGCCAGCGGTGACAGGGATTCGGGGAACACTGAAGCTTTCTTT
TRBV4-2	NA	TRBD2	TRBJ2-7	CASSQPGLAPIEQYF	TGTGCCAGCAGCCAACCCGGACTAGCGCCAATCGAGCAGTACTTC
TRBV2	once	NA	TRBJ1-3	CASTLGDSGNTIYF	TGTGCCAGCACCCTCGGTGACAGTGGAAACACCATATATTTT
TRBV19	NA	TRBD1	TRBJ2-4	CASSMSGQGSLSIQYF	TGTGCCAGTAGTATGTCTGGACAGGGTTCTCTAAGCATTCAGTACTTC
TRBV6-5	NA	TRBD2	TRBJ2-1	CASRGLAGDYEQFF	TGTGCCAGCAGAGGACTAGCGGGAGACTATGAGCAGTTCTTC
TRBV27	NA	TRBD2	TRBJ2-7	CASKTGTSGRVEQYF	TGTGCCAGCAAAACCGGGACTAGCGGGAGGGTCGAGCAGTACTTC
TRBV27	NA	TRBD2	TRBJ2-7	CASSLYPTSGRVYEQYF	TGTGCCAGCAGTTTATACCCGACTAGCGGGAGAGTTTACGAGCAGTACTTC
TRBV7-9	NA	TRBD2	TRBJ2-3	CASSFPASGTYTDTQYF	TGTGCCAGCAGCTTCCCGGCTAGCGGGACCTACACAGATACGCAGTATTTT
TRBV4-3	NA	TRBD2	TRBJ2-1	CASSLLTGLAGAEEQFF	TGCGCCAGCAGCCTTTTGACCGGGCTAGCGGGAGCGGAAGAGCAGTTCTTC
TRBV18	once	NA	TRBJ1-5	CASSKSDQPQHF	TGTGCCAGCTCAAAAAGCGATCAGCCCCAGCATTTT
TRBV2	NA	NA	TRBJ2-7	CASEQGPYEQYF	TGTGCCAGCGAACAGGGTCCGTACGAGCAGTACTTC
TRBV7-6	NA	NA	TRBJ2-5	CASSLATPVSWGPQETQYF	TGTGCCAGCAGCTTAGCGACTCCGGTTAGCTGGGGGCCCCAAGAGACCCAGTACTTC
TRBV14	once	NA	TRBJ2-5	CASSHVPGNIYQETQYF	TGTGCCAGCAGCCACGTCCCCGGGAATATATACCAAGAGACCCAGTACTTC
TRBV19	NA	NA	TRBJ2-1	CASSVSGEQFF	TGTGCCAGTAGTGTATCCGGTGAGCAGTTCTTC
TRBV5-6	NA	NA	TRBJ2-7	CASSSDSGFDYEQYF	TGTGCCAGCAGCTCCGACAGCGGGTTCGACTACGAGCAGTACTTC
TRBV28	NA	NA	TRBJ2-7	CASSLLGQGPIYEQYF	TGTGCCAGCAGTTTATTGGGCCAGGGGCCCATCTACGAGCAGTACTTC
TRBV12-5	NA	TRBD2	TRBJ2-3	CASVLGLASTDTQYF	TGTGCTAGTGTTCTGGGACTAGCGAGCACAGATACGCAGTATTTT
TRBV27	once	NA	TRBJ1-3	CASSLSGGGGNTIYF	TGTGCCAGCAGTTTATCAGGGGGGGGTGGAAACACCATATATTTT
TRBV5-8	once	NA	TRBJ2-7	CASSTGGGEQYF	TGTGCCAGCAGCACAGGGGGGGGCGAGCAGTACTTC
TRBV4-2	NA	TRBD2	TRBJ2-3	CASSQVLSGEGRADTQYF	TGTGCCAGCAGCCAAGTCCTCAGCGGGGAAGGCAGGGCAGATACGCAGTATTTT
TRBV4-2	NA	NA	TRBJ2-7	CASSQTGSGYEQYF	TGTGCCAGCAGCCAAACAGGGTCTGGGTACGAGCAGTACTTC
TRBV4-1	NA	TRBD1	TRBJ1-1	CASSQGQGAGTEAFF	TGCGCCAGCAGCCAAGGTCAGGGGGCAGGCACTGAAGCTTTCTTT
TRBV27	NA	NA	TRBJ2-7	CASSPRQGSYEQYF	TGTGCCAGCAGTCCTCGTCAGGGTTCCTACGAGCAGTACTTC
TRBV29-1	NA	TRBD2	TRBJ2-7	CSVEDPTSGTYEQYF	TGCAGCGTTGAAGATCCGACTAGCGGGACCTACGAGCAGTACTTC
TRBV7-3	NA	TRBD1	TRBJ2-7	CASSLEGQGYEQYF	TGTGCCAGCAGCCTAGAGGGACAGGGCTACGAGCAGTACTTC
TRBV5-1	medium-sized	NA	TRBJ1-1	CASSLVAGAMNTEAFF	TGCGCCAGCAGCTTGGTGGCAGGGGCGATGAACACTGAAGCTTTCTTT
TRBV19	NA	TRBD1	TRBJ1-2	CASSIRRTGDYGYTF	TGTGCCAGTAGTATCAGGAGGACAGGGGACTATGGCTACACCTTC
TRBV27	NA	NA	TRBJ1-5	CASSPFSNQPQHF	TGTGCCAGCTCCCCATTTAGCAATCAGCCCCAGCATTTT
TRBV19	NA	NA	TRBJ2-2	CASSIVGTGELFF	TGTGCCAGTAGTATAGTCGGCACCGGGGAGCTGTTTTTT
TRBV6-6	NA	NA	TRBJ1-5	CASRLQGTDQPQHF	TGTGCCAGCAGATTACAGGGAACGGATCAGCCCCAGCATTTT
TRBV30	NA	NA	TRBJ1-1	CAWSVRWAGQLNTEAFF	TGTGCCTGGAGTGTACGATGGGCCGGACAGTTGAACACTGAAGCTTTCTTT
TRBV7-8	few	NA	TRBJ1-1	CASSFSGSTEAFF	TGTGCCAGCAGCTTTTCGGGTAGCACTGAAGCTTTCTTT
TRBV6-4	few	TRBD2	TRBJ2-3	CASSASPGLFTDTQYF	TGTGCCAGCAGTGCCTCCCCGGGACTATTCACAGATACGCAGTATTTT
TRBV4-1	NA	NA	TRBJ2-7	CASSQETGADEQYF	TGCGCCAGCAGCCAAGAAACGGGAGCGGACGAGCAGTACTTC
TRBV30	NA	TRBD1	TRBJ2-7	CAWDRAYEQYF	TGTGCCTGGGACAGGGCCTACGAGCAGTACTTC